The 12 T cell receptor beta chains given below trace back to one sample, sequenced in a study of PD-L1 blockade in urothelial cancer. Data came from immunoSEQ multiplex PCR; TCRdb stores just in-frame clones and leaves some out. The table has tens of thousands of clones, around 90% seen once. The time point is: peripheral blood 6 weeks after treatment start. The starting material was PBMCs, obtained around atezolizumab (anti-PD-L1) treatment. These TCRs come from a woman over 75 with urothelial cancer.

The chain combines TRBV20-1 with TRBJ1-2; D is possibly TRBD1 (6 bases). CDR3 length: 11 amino acids. CDR1 is DFQATT, CDR2 SNEGSKA, per germline (reference sequence). V was shortened by 6 bases and J by 7 bases, with 12 bases between the two germline ends. DNA for the CDR3: TGCAGTGCGAGGACAGTCGGTGGCTACACCTTC. Encoded protein: CSARTVGGYTF.

V usage is TRBV28 and J usage is TRBJ2-1; 8 bases match TRBD2. The CDR3 loop spans 17 amino acids. V lost 3 bases, J lost 4 bases, and 11 bases stayed unmatched. Germline V gene data show CDR1 as MDHEN and CDR2 as SYDVKM. The CDR3 coding sequence is TGTGCCAGCAGTTTGGGGGGGGCTAGCGGGCCATACAATGAGCAGTTCTTC. It is translated as CASSLGGASGPYNEQFF.

V gene TRBV6-1 combines with J gene TRBJ1-3; D is ambiguous. Per germline, CDR1 MNHNS and CDR2 SASEGT. V was shortened by 5 bases and J by 0 bases, with 11 bases between the two germline ends. The length of the CDR3 is 15 residues. The CDR3 DNA reads TGTGCCAGCAGTTTAGGAGCTTTCTCTGGAAACACCATATATTTT. It yields the protein CASSLGAFSGNTIYF.

This chain uses TRBV4-2 with TRBJ2-1; 8 bases agree with TRBD2. The CDR3 length is 15 residues. Trimming removed 1 base from V and 5 bases from J; junction bases left unmatched: 4. Looked up from germline, CDR1 is LGHNA and CDR2 is YNFKEQ. The CDR3 loop is CASSQGLAGNNEQFF. DNA for the CDR3: TGTGCCAGCAGCCAAGGGCTAGCGGGCAACAATGAGCAGTTCTTC.

This chain joins TRBV11-2 and TRBJ2-7, with TRBD1 as a possible D gene (6 bases). The V end lost 5 bases, the J end lost 6 bases, and 17 bases lay between the germline ends. Germline V gene sequence: CDR1 SGHAT, CDR2 FQNNGV. This CDR3 has 14 residues. The CDR3 nucleotides read TGTGCCAGCAGCCCGAGGGGCAGGGGACGCGAGCAGTACTTC. Amino acid sequence: CASSPRGRGREQYF.

The chain carries TRBV7-9 and TRBJ2-7; TRBD2 is a possible D gene (5 bases). The germline V gene has CDR1 SEHNR and CDR2 FQNEAQ (reference sequence). The CDR3 consists of 12 residues. The V end lost 3 bases, the J end lost 4 bases, and 7 bases lay between the germline ends. CDR3 sequence reads: CASSFTGYEQYF. The CDR3 DNA follows: TGTGCCAGCAGCTTCACGGGATACGAGCAGTACTTC.

This chain links TRBV9 with TRBJ2-1; D unresolved. Per germline, CDR1 SGDLS and CDR2 YYNGEE. V lost 4 bases, J lost 10 bases, and 12 bases lay in between. CDR3 size: 12 residues. In DNA form, the CDR3 reads TGTGCCAGCAGCTTGACCGACTCCGAGCAGTTCTTC. Translated, it gives CASSLTDSEQFF.

With regard to this clone: Additional DNA sequences in this sample encode the identical CDR3. The rearrangement links TRBV5-4 to TRBJ2-5, with TRBD1 as a possible D gene (5 bases). In germline, CDR1 is SGHNT, CDR2 YYREEE (reference sequence). The germline V and J ends were trimmed by 1 base and 2 bases, with 6 bases remaining between them. The CDR3 is made up of 13 amino acids. This CDR3 is CASSLPGQETQYF. DNA for the CDR3: TGTGCCAGCAGCTTGCCAGGGCAAGAGACCCAGTACTTC.

This chain connects TRBV27 to TRBJ2-2; unclear D gene. Germline V gene data show CDR1 as MNHEY and CDR2 as SMNVEV (reference sequence). V was shortened by 5 bases and J by 2 bases, with 18 bases between the two germline ends. CDR3 length equals 17 residues. The CDR3 DNA follows: TGTGCCAGCAGTCCTCAGACTCCGAGACGTAACACCGGGGAGCTGTTTTTT. Protein product: CASSPQTPRRNTGELFF.

V and J are TRBV6-4 and TRBJ2-6; D is possibly TRBD1 (6 bases). The germline CDR1 and CDR2 sequences are MRHNA and SNTAGT. CDR3 size: 19 residues. Trimming cost V 4 bases and J 0 bases, with 19 bases left between them. The CDR3 reads CASSGPPGDPYSGANVLTF. The CDR3 nucleotides are TGTGCCAGCAGTGGGCCCCCAGGGGACCCCTACTCTGGGGCCAACGTCCTGACTTTC.

The rearrangement links TRBV27 to TRBJ2-6, with D perhaps matching TRBD2 (6 bases). CDR1 and CDR2 (germline): MNHEY, SMNVEV (reference sequence). Trimming removed 4 bases from V and 0 bases from J, with 16 bases in between. The CDR3 extends over 18 amino acids. The DNA for the CDR3 is TGTGCCAGCAGTTCGCCTAGGGACTTCAGCTCTGGGGCCAACGTCCTGACTTTC. It yields the protein CASSSPRDFSSGANVLTF.

This rearrangement joins TRBV5-6 to TRBJ2-4, with D tentatively TRBD2 (6 bases). Per the germline V gene, CDR1 is SGHDT and CDR2 is YYEEEE. The germline V and J ends were trimmed by 6 bases and 3 bases, with 16 bases remaining between them. This CDR3 region has 15 residues. The CDR3 coding sequence is TGTGCCAGCAACCCGGTGCGGGGAGACAAAAACATTCAGTACTTC. It encodes CASNPVRGDKNIQYF.